The 27 T cell receptor beta chains below were found in one sample sequenced in a study of blood T cells in healthy people across ages. Combining a sample-barcoded 5' primer with a J-beta primer mix, a second PCR ran for roughly 6 to 12 cycles. Each CDR3 protein gets one entry after TCRdb re-called the 5' RACE reads with MiXCR. The sample includes hundreds of thousands of distinct CDR3 sequences, 45% to 50% of them seen just once. The sequenced sample consisted of blood. Source of these receptors: a woman aged 55 to 70 in good health.

The V gene is TRBV11-1, the J gene TRBJ2-2; D call uncertain. The CDR3 loop spans 15 amino acids. The V gene lost 1 base and the J gene lost 5 bases, with 11 bases spanning the gap. The germline gives CDR1 SGHAT, CDR2 FQDESV (reference sequence). Here the CDR3 reads CASSLEVIPTGELFF. The CDR3 region has the DNA TGTGCCAGCAGCTTAGAGGTCATTCCGACCGGGGAGCTGTTTTTT.

Points on this clonotype: One junction end does not reproduce the germline sequence, and a read error may be involved. This chain links TRBV29-1 with TRBJ2-1; TRBD2 matches at 10 bases. The CDR3 spans 15 residues. CDR1 is SQVTM, CDR2 ANQGSEA, per germline. As DNA, the CDR3 is TGCAGCGTTGAATTGAGCGGGAGGGCCCACAATGAACAGTTCTTC. It codes for CSVELSGRAHNEQFF.

The V call is TRBV6-5, the J call TRBJ2-5, with 7 bases lining up with TRBD2. CDR3 size: 20 residues. The junction had 18 bases not matched to a gene; V was cut back by 0 bases and J by 2 bases. CDR1 is MNHEY, CDR2 SVGAGI, per germline. DNA of the CDR3: TGTGCCAGCAGTTACTCGTTGGTTTGGGGCCGCGGGAGAGGTCAAGAGACCCAGTACTTC. This sequence encodes CASSYSLVWGRGRGQETQYF.

This rearrangement joins TRBV6-6 to TRBJ1-2; D is undetermined. CDR3 size: 14 residues. V lost 5 bases and J 6 bases, leaving 16 bases between the germline ends. Per the germline V gene, CDR1 is MNHNY and CDR2 is SVGAGI (reference sequence). This CDR3 is CASSIKFRGHGYTF. In DNA form, the CDR3 reads TGTGCCAGCAGTATTAAATTTAGAGGGCATGGCTACACCTTC.

Points on this clonotype: Germline is not matched at one junction end, which may reflect a read error. CDR3 amino acids: CASSRDSSNEQFF. Here the CDR3 DNA reads TGTGCCAGCAGCAGGGACTCCTCCAATGAGCAGTTCTTC. The chain uses TRBV6-5 and TRBJ2-1; weak D call: TRBD2 (6 bases). The CDR3 is made up of 13 amino acids. Germline CDR1 and CDR2: MNHEY and SVGAGI.

Details on this clonotype: A junction end diverges from the germline sequence, so it may reflect a read error. The chain employs TRBV12-3 or TRBV12-4 and TRBJ2-5; D remains unclear. The better agreement between TRBJ2-7 and the DNA end casts doubt on the J call. The CDR3 runs 12 residues. In DNA form, the CDR3 reads TGTGTCAGCACCCGAACTGCCTACGAGCAGTACTTC. It codes for CVSTRTAYEQYF.

The chain uses TRBV6-5 and TRBJ2-5; 8 nucleotides agree with TRBD1. Judging by the DNA end, TRBJ2-4 fits better; the J call may be wrong. The germline CDR1 and CDR2 sequences are MNHEY and SVGAGI. This CDR3 spans 18 amino acids. The CDR3 nucleotides are TGTGCCAGCAGTTACTCGAATTCAGGGGGCGAAACCAAAAACATTCAGTACTTC. Translating gives CASSYSNSGGETKNIQYF.

The rearrangement uses TRBV7-3 and TRBJ2-3, with 8 bases fitting TRBD2. V was clipped by 4 bases and J by 3 bases; unmatched bases: 6. This CDR3 comprises 15 residues. Looked up from germline, CDR1 is SGHTA and CDR2 is FQGTGA. The CDR3 nucleotides are TGTGCCAGCAGCTCGGCGGGAGGTTGGACAGATACGCAGTATTTT. It specifies CASSSAGGWTDTQYF.

The genes are TRBV2 and TRBJ2-7; TRBD2 agrees at 13 bases. The CDR3 loop spans 15 amino acids. J was trimmed by 0 bases and V by 6 bases; bases with no gene match: 2. Per germline, CDR1 SNHLY and CDR2 FYNNEI. In DNA, the CDR3 is TGTGCCAGCAGACTAGCGGGAGGGCACTCCTACGAGCAGTACTTC. Translation gives CASRLAGGHSYEQYF.

This clonotype showed up many times. The CDR3, as DNA: TGCGCCAGCAGCCATGAAGGACAGGGGCAAAACATTCAGTACTTC. Protein sequence: CASSHEGQGQNIQYF. The rearrangement uses TRBV4-1 and TRBJ2-4; TRBD1 aligns across 9 bases. Trimming cost V 3 bases and J 5 bases; bases outside gene matches: 5. CDR1 and CDR2 (germline): MGHRA, YSYEKL. This CDR3 comprises 15 residues.

This clonotype appeared many times. The chain joins TRBV7-9 to TRBJ1-1; tentatively, D is TRBD1 (5 bases). V lost 3 bases and J lost 1, with 6 bases in between. Looked up from germline, CDR1 is SEHNR and CDR2 is FQNEAQ (reference sequence). The CDR3 covers 13 residues. CDR3 loop: CASSFQGNTEAFF. CDR3 DNA sequence: TGTGCCAGCAGCTTTCAGGGGAACACTGAAGCTTTCTTT.

V gene TRBV6-2 or TRBV6-3 combines with J gene TRBJ2-5, with D perhaps assigned TRBD1 or TRBD2 (7 bases each). The J call may be wrong; the DNA end is better matched by TRBJ2-7. CDR1 and CDR2 (germline): MNHEY, SVGEGT. The CDR3 is 14 residues long. CDR3 protein: CASSRGDSINEQYF. The CDR3 region has the DNA TGTGCCAGCAGCCGGGGGGACAGCATCAACGAGCAGTACTTC.

A note on this clonotype: Given a much more abundant clone one base away, this may be a read error. The V and J genes are TRBV12-3 or TRBV12-4 and TRBJ2-2; maybe TRBD2 (6 bases). The CDR3 runs 14 residues. CDR3 in DNA: TGTGCCAGCAGACCCTCAGCGGGCACCAGGGAGCTGTTTTTT. It translates to CASRPSAGTRELFF.

This clonotype was seen only a few times. This chain joins TRBV20-1 and TRBJ2-3, with a possible D match to TRBD2 (6 bases). Trimming shortened V by 5 bases and J by 0 bases, and 9 bases separated the two germline ends. CDR1 is DFQATT, CDR2 SNEGSKA, per germline (reference sequence). This CDR3 is built from 13 residues. CDR3 region: CSALAASTDTQYF. The CDR3 nucleotides read TGCAGTGCTTTAGCGGCTAGCACAGATACGCAGTATTTT.

V is TRBV7-2 and J is TRBJ2-7; D gene unclear. V was shortened by 1 base and J by 3 bases, with 13 bases between the two germline ends. Germline V gives CDR1 SGHTA, CDR2 FQGNSA. This CDR3 spans 15 amino acids. The CDR3 DNA sequence: TGTGCCAGCAGCTTAGGGGATGCTTCGATCTACGAGCAGTACTTC. Amino acids: CASSLGDASIYEQYF.

This clonotype has just a few counts. V and J are TRBV7-8 and TRBJ2-1; TRBD1 matches 8 bases. This CDR3 contains 14 residues. V lost 2 bases to trimming and J lost 5 bases; unmatched junction nucleotides: 2. CDR1 is SGHVS and CDR2 is FQNEAQ in the germline V gene. Here the CDR3 DNA reads TGTGCCAGCAGCTTACAGACAGGGGACAATGAGCAGTTCTTC. Its protein is CASSLQTGDNEQFF. Drawing the rest from reference TRBV7-8 and TRBJ2-1, the complete variable domain is GAGVSQSPRYKVAKRGQDVALRCDPISGHVSLFWYQQALGQGPEFLTYFQNEAQLDKSGLPSDRFFAERPEGSVSTLKIQRTQQEDSAVYLCASSLQTGDNEQFFGPGTRLTVL.

Notes on this clonotype: It may be a read error: a sequence one base away is much more abundant. This chain uses TRBV20-1 with TRBJ2-7, with D hard to call. This CDR3 spans 13 amino acids. Germline values: CDR1 DFQATT, CDR2 SNEGSKA (reference sequence). V was trimmed by 0 bases and J by 6 bases, leaving 12 bases between them. CDR3 nucleotide sequence: TGCAGTGCTAGAGATTACAGCCACTGCGAGCAGTACTTC. Translation: CSARDYSHCEQYF.

This clonotype was seen a few times. The chain is built from TRBV18 and TRBJ2-5; tentatively, D is TRBD1 (5 bases). The germline V gene has CDR1 KGHSH and CDR2 LQKENI. The germline V and J ends were trimmed by 2 bases and 5 bases, with 15 bases remaining between them. This CDR3 region has 15 residues. CDR3 protein: CASSPMARGVETQYF. CDR3 nucleotides: TGTGCCAGCTCACCAATGGCTAGGGGTGTGGAGACCCAGTACTTC. Combining the CDR3 with reference TRBV18 and TRBJ2-5 gives the whole variable domain NAGVMQNPRHLVRRRGQEARLRCSPMKGHSHVYWYRQLPEEGLKFMVYLQKENIIDESGMPKERFSAEFPKEGPSILRIQQVVRGDSAAYFCASSPMARGVETQYFGPGTRLLVL.

There are a few counts of this clonotype. V usage is TRBV18 and J usage is TRBJ2-7; 10 bases are shared with TRBD1. The germline gives CDR1 KGHSH, CDR2 LQKENI. The CDR3 is 16 amino acids. Trimming cost V 0 bases and J 4 bases; bases outside gene matches: 6. DNA of the CDR3: TGTGCCAGCTCACCACCGGCGGGACAGGGGCATTACGAGCAGTACTTC. It yields the protein CASSPPAGQGHYEQYF.

J is TRBJ2-7 and V is TRBV25-1, with D perhaps matching TRBD1 or TRBD2 (5 bases each). CDR3 length: 16 residues. In germline, CDR1 is MGHDK, CDR2 SYGVNS. V gave up 3 bases and J gave up 1 base, with 16 bases separating them. Here the CDR3 DNA reads TGTGCCAGCAGTGATCGAAACCGGGACGGATCCTACGAGCAGTACTTC. Amino acid sequence: CASSDRNRDGSYEQYF.

This clonotype has only a few counts. The V call is TRBV20-1, the J call TRBJ2-7; 8 bases agree with TRBD2. There are 14 residues in the CDR3. From germline, CDR1 is DFQATT and CDR2 SNEGSKA (reference sequence). The V gene end was trimmed by 1 base and the J gene end by 3 bases; junction bases not matched to a gene: 5. As DNA, the CDR3 is TGCAGTGCTAGAGGTACTAGCGGAAGCTACGAGCAGTACTTC. This gives the protein CSARGTSGSYEQYF.

The chain joins TRBV2 to TRBJ1-5, with TRBD1 as a possible D gene (6 bases). Between the trimmed V and J ends, which lost 3 bases and 1 base, there was a span of 10 bases. Germline V CDR1 and CDR2: SNHLY, FYNNEI. This CDR3 contains 15 residues. In DNA form, the CDR3 reads TGTGCCAGCAGTGAGGAACAGGGCAGCAATCAGCCCCAGCATTTT. Amino acids: CASSEEQGSNQPQHF.

There are many counts of this clonotype. The CDR3 reads CASNRDGYNSPLHF. The DNA of the CDR3 is TGTGCCAGCAACCGGGACGGCTATAATTCACCCCTCCACTTT. The V call is TRBV28, the J call TRBJ1-6, with TRBD1 as a possible D gene (5 bases). Germline-derived CDR1 and CDR2 are MDHEN and SYDVKM. The CDR3 loop spans 14 amino acids. Trimming shortened V by 7 bases and J by 3 bases, and 10 bases separated the two germline ends.

The rearrangement links TRBV29-1 to TRBJ2-5; TRBD1 matches at 7 bases. CDR1 and CDR2 from the germline V gene are SQVTM and ANQGSEA. CDR3 length: 13 amino acids. V shed 7 bases, J shed 1 base, and the junction held 6 bases outside the gene matches. CDR3 amino acids: CSARTGAQETQYF. CDR3 bases: TGCAGCGCCAGAACAGGGGCCCAAGAGACCCAGTACTTC.

This rearrangement joins TRBV5-1 to TRBJ2-5; the D is unclear. The germline gives CDR1 SGHRS, CDR2 YFSETQ. The CDR3 length is 14 residues. V lost 4 bases, J lost 2 bases, and 12 bases lay in between. DNA of the CDR3: TGCGCCAGCAGCGCCGGATCCGTGCAAGAGACCCAGTACTTC. The encoded protein is CASSAGSVQETQYF.

This clonotype came up once. The V gene is TRBV6-5, the J gene TRBJ2-7; TRBD1 matches 7 bases. V was clipped by 5 bases and J by 4 bases; unmatched bases: 14. The germline V gene has CDR1 MNHEY and CDR2 SVGAGI. CDR3 length equals 16 residues. CDR3 DNA sequence: TGTGCCAGCAGTCGACAGGGCCGAACTTACCCATACGAGCAGTACTTC. Translated: CASSRQGRTYPYEQYF.

The chain uses TRBV2 and TRBJ2-5; D remains unclear. CDR1 is SNHLY and CDR2 is FYNNEI in the germline V gene. The CDR3 length is 11 residues. The V end was cut by 6 bases, the J end by 4 bases, with 6 bases between. The CDR3 DNA sequence: TGTGCCAGCAGGCCGGGAGAGACCCAGTACTTC. Residues: CASRPGETQYF. Complete variable domain (other parts from reference TRBV2 and TRBJ2-5): EPEVTQTPSHQVTQMGQEVILRCVPISNHLYFYWYRQILGQKVEFLVSFYNNEISEKSEIFDDQFSVERPDGSNFTLKIRSTKLEDSAMYFCASRPGETQYFGPGTRLLVL.